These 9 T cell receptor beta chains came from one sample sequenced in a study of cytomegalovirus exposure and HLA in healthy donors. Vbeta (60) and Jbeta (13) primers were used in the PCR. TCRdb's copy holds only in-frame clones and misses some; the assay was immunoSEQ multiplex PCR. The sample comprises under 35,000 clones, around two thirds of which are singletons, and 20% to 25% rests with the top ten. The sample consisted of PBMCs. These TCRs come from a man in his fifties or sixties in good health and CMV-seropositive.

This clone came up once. CDR3 nucleotide sequence: TGTGCCAGCAGCTTAACTCTAGCGGGAACCACAGATACGCAGTATTTT. Translating it yields CASSLTLAGTTDTQYF. V and J are TRBV7-9 and TRBJ2-3; 9 bases map to TRBD2. The CDR3 has 16 amino acids. The V gene end was trimmed by 2 bases and the J gene end by 2 bases; junction bases not matched to a gene: 5. Germline V gene data show CDR1 as SEHNR and CDR2 as FQNEAQ (reference sequence). The full variable domain, its missing parts supplied by reference TRBV7-9 and TRBJ2-3, is DTGVSQNPRHKITKRGQNVTFRCDPISEHNRLYWYRQTLGQGPEFLTYFQNEAQLEKSRLLSDRFSAERPKGSFSTLEIQRTEQGDSAMYLCASSLTLAGTTDTQYFGPGTRLTVL.

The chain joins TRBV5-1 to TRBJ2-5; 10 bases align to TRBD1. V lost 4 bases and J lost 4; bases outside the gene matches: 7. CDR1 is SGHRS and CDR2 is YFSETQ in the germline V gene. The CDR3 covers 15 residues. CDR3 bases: TGCGCCAGCAGCCTCTCTCGGACAGGGGGAGAGACCCAGTACTTC. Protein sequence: CASSLSRTGGETQYF.

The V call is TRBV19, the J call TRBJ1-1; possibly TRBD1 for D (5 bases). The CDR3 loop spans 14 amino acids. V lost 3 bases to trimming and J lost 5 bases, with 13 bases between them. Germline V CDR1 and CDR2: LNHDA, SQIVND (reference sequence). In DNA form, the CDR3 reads TGTGCCAGTAGTATCTTTACAGGCAGGACTGAAGCTTTCTTT. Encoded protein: CASSIFTGRTEAFF. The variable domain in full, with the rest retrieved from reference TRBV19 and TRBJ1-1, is DGGITQSPKYLFRKEGQNVTLSCEQNLNHDAMYWYRQDPGQGLRLIYYSQIVNDFQKGDIAEGYSVSREKKESFPLTVTSAQKNPTAFYLCASSIFTGRTEAFFGQGTRLTVV.

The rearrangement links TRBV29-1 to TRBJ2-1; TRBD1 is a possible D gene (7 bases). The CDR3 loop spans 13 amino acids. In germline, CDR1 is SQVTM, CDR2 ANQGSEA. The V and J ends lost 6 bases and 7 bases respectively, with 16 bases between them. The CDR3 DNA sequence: TGCAGCGTCCCATACAGGGGAGGAAATGAGCAGTTCTTC. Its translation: CSVPYRGGNEQFF.

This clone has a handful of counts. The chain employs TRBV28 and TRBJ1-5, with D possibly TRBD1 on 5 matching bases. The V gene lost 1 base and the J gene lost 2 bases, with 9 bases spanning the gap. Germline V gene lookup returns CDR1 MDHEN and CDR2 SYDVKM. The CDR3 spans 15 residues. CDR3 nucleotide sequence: TGTGCCAGCAGTTTATCGGGGGAGGGCAATCAGCCCCAGCATTTT. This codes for CASSLSGEGNQPQHF.

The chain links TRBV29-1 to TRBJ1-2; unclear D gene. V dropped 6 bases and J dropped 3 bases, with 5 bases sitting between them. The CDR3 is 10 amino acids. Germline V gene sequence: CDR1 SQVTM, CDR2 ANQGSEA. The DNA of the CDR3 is TGCAGCGTCTTCGACTATGGCTACACCTTC. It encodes CSVFDYGYTF.

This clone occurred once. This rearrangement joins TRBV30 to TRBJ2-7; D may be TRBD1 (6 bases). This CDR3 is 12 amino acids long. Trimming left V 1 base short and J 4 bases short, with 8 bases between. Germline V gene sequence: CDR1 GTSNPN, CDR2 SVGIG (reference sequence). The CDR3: CAWSAQGYEQYF. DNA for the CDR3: TGTGCCTGGAGTGCGCAGGGGTACGAGCAGTACTTC.

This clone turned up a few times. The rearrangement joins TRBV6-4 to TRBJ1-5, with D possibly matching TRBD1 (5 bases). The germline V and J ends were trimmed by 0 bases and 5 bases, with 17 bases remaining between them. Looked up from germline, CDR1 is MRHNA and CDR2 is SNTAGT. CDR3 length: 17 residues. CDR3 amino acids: CASSDSRDGGSDQPQHF. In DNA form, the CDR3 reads TGTGCCAGCAGTGACTCGAGAGACGGGGGTTCGGATCAGCCCCAGCATTTT.

The chain's CDR3 is CASSLFGRGREQPQHF. CDR3 nucleotides: TGTGCCAGCAGCTTGTTTGGTCGGGGGCGGGAGCAGCCCCAGCATTTT. The chain couples TRBV5-8 to TRBJ1-5, with a weak D call TRBD1 (6 bases). Trimming removed 1 base at V and 7 bases at J, with 18 bases between. The germline V gene has CDR1 SGHTS and CDR2 YDEGEE. This CDR3 is 16 amino acids long.